This entry describes one TCR beta chain. This specimen comes from a study of blood T cell repertoires in COVID-19. Across the whole study: COVID-19 samples collected from the United States, Italy and Spain covered acute and convalescent phases. Nucleic acid was either cDNA or gDNA, and it came from T cells, B-cell-depleted T cells, or PBMCs.

V shed 3 bases and J shed 3 bases, with 3 bases lying between them. The CDR3 is made up of 11 amino acids. Per germline, CDR1 GTSNPN and CDR2 SVGIG (reference sequence). The authors' processing: For nucleated cells, counts were estimated from reference gene primer amplification. TCRdb's table, derived via immunoSEQ multiplex PCR, lists solely in-frame clones and lacks some. V and J calls and clone size are copied from that table; D and trimming were computed from the DNA. The sample lists roughly 5,000 clones, under 90% occurring once. The chain links TRBV30 to TRBJ2-1; unclear D gene. The TCR was taken from a human donor in a cohort sampled during active COVID-19. Sequencing was performed on peripheral blood. CDR3 DNA sequence: TGTGCCTGGAGCTACTACAATGAGCAGTTCTTC. This sequence encodes CAWSYYNEQFF.